Below are 8 T cell receptor beta chains sequenced from a single sample in a study of PD-L1 blockade in urothelial cancer. Time point denoted: pretreatment peripheral blood. This table comes from immunoSEQ multiplex PCR, and its TCRdb copy is limited to in-frame clones, with some not included. The profile shows 60,000 or so clones, roughly 87% of them singletons. The sequenced sample was PBMCs, obtained around atezolizumab (anti-PD-L1) treatment. The receptors derive from a man in his 70s with urothelial cancer.

The J gene is TRBJ1-5, the V gene TRBV6-1; TRBD1 matches at 7 bases. Trimming removed 1 base from V and 6 bases from J; junction bases left unmatched: 6. The CDR3 totals 15 residues. CDR1 MNHNS and CDR2 SASEGT come from the germline V gene. The CDR3 DNA reads as TGTGCCAGCAGTGAAGGTGACAGGGTTGGTCAGCCCCAGCATTTT. Its protein product is CASSEGDRVGQPQHF.

This rearrangement joins TRBV4-1 to TRBJ2-1, with a tentative D call TRBD2 (5 bases). V lost 0 bases to trimming and J lost 3 bases, with 12 bases between them. There are 16 residues in the CDR3. Germline loops: CDR1 MGHRA, CDR2 YSYEKL. This CDR3 is CASSQDGRTFYNEQFF. In DNA, the CDR3 is TGCGCCAGCAGCCAAGATGGCCGGACTTTCTACAATGAGCAGTTCTTC.

In regard to this clone: The sample holds other DNA sequences that translate to the same CDR3. The chain uses TRBV6-5 and TRBJ2-7; possible D gene TRBD1, 8 bases. The CDR3 has 14 amino acids. With 6 bases removed from V and 1 base from J, the gap between germline ends came to 13 bases. CDR1 is MNHEY, CDR2 SVGAGI, per germline. CDR3 in amino acids: CASSLQGGSYEQYF. DNA for the CDR3: TGTGCCAGCAGCCTACAGGGGGGGTCCTACGAGCAGTACTTC.

J is TRBJ1-1 and V is TRBV6-1; 8 nucleotides line up with TRBD1. V dropped 3 bases and J dropped 4; count of bases not matched to a gene: 4. The CDR3 has 14 amino acids. The germline V gene has CDR1 MNHNS and CDR2 SASEGT. Here the CDR3 DNA reads TGTGCCAGCAGTGAGGCAGGGGGCACCACTGAAGCTTTCTTT. It specifies CASSEAGGTTEAFF.

This clone appeared a single time. The chain uses TRBV6-5 and TRBJ2-5; 8 nucleotides agree with TRBD2. The V and J ends lost 2 bases and 3 bases, in that order; junction bases with no gene match: 2. This CDR3 is 14 amino acids long. The germline CDR1 and CDR2 sequences are MNHEY and SVGAGI. In nucleotides, the CDR3 is TGTGCCAGCAGTTACAGCGGGGGTAAAGAGACCCAGTACTTC. It specifies CASSYSGGKETQYF.

This clone was seen just once. The rearrangement joins TRBV21-1 to TRBJ1-2. TRBV21-1 is a recognized pseudogene. This CDR3 is built from 13 residues. The CDR3 DNA reads as TGTGCCAGCTCATCTGAGGGCCTCTATGGCTACACCTTC. Protein product: CASSSEGLYGYTF.

J is TRBJ2-7 and V is TRBV9, with 8 bases that match TRBD2. This CDR3 has 15 residues. J gave up 0 bases and V 0 bases, and 2 bases lay outside the gene matches. Germline values: CDR1 SGDLS, CDR2 YYNGEE. In DNA form, the CDR3 reads TGTGCCAGCAGCGTAGGTGCGGGAGGCTCCTACGAGCAGTACTTC. Amino acid sequence: CASSVGAGGSYEQYF.

This chain uses TRBV5-8 with TRBJ2-3; 11 bases are shared with TRBD1. With V trimmed by 4 bases and J by 8 bases, 6 bases remained unmatched. The V gene's germline CDR1 is SGHTS and CDR2 YDEGEE. CDR3 size: 14 residues. CDR3 in amino acids: CASSVDRGQGTQYF. The CDR3, as DNA: TGTGCCAGCAGCGTGGACAGGGGGCAGGGTACGCAGTATTTT.